Ten or more counts support the clone carrying this T cell receptor (beta chain). The target antigen is unknown. This entry is derived from a study of T cells in Graves' hyperthyroidism and ophthalmopathy. Study-wide results and limits: Ophthalmopathy was predicted by the model a median of roughly 6.6 months ahead of onset.

The V gene lost 4 bases and the J gene lost 1 base, with 7 bases spanning the gap. The CDR3 is 12 residues long. CDR1 is SQVTM and CDR2 is ANQGSEA in the germline V gene. Authors of the study amplified TCR beta CDR3 regions from RNA transcripts. HTBI primers were used for first-round RT-PCR of the TCR CDR3. TCRdb re-called the multiplex PCR reads through MiXCR, storing one row per CDR3 protein. The top ten hold roughly 8.3% of the sample, which has hundreds of thousands of distinct CDR3 sequences, 35% to 40% seen once. This sequence joins TRBV29-1 and TRBJ2-5, with D unclear. The clonotype comes from a man aged 18 to 30 with Graves' hyperthyroidism. The sample consisted of blood. CDR3 residues: CSVVESQETQYF. The CDR3 DNA sequence: TGCAGCGTTGTCGAGAGCCAAGAGACCCAGTACTTC.